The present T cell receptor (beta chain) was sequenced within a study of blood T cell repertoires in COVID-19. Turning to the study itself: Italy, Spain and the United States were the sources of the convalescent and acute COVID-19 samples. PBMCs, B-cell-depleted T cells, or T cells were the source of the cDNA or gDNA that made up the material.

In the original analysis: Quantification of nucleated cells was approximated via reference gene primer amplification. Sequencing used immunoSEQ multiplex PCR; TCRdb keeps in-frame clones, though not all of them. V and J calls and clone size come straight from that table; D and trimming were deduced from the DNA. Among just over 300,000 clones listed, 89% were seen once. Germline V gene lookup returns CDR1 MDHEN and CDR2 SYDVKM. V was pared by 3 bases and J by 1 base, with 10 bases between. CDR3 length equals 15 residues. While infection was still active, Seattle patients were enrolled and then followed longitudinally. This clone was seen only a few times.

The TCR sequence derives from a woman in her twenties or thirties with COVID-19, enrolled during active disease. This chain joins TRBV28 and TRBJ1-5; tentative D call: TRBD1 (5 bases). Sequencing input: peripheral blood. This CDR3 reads CASSFQGLSNQPQHF. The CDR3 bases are TGTGCCAGCAGTTTTCAGGGATTGAGCAATCAGCCCCAGCATTTT.